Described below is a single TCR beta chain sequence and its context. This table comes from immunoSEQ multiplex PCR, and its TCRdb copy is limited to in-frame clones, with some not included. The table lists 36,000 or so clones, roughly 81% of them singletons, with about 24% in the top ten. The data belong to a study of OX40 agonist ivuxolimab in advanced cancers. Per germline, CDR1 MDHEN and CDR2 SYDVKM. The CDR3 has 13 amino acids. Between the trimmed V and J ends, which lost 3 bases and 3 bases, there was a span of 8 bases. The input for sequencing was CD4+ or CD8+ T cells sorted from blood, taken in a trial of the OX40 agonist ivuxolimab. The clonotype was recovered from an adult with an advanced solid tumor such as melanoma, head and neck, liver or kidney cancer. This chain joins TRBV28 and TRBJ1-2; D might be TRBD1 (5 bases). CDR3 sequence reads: CASSFRGDYGYTF. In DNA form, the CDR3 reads TGTGCCAGCAGTTTCCGAGGGGACTATGGCTACACCTTC.